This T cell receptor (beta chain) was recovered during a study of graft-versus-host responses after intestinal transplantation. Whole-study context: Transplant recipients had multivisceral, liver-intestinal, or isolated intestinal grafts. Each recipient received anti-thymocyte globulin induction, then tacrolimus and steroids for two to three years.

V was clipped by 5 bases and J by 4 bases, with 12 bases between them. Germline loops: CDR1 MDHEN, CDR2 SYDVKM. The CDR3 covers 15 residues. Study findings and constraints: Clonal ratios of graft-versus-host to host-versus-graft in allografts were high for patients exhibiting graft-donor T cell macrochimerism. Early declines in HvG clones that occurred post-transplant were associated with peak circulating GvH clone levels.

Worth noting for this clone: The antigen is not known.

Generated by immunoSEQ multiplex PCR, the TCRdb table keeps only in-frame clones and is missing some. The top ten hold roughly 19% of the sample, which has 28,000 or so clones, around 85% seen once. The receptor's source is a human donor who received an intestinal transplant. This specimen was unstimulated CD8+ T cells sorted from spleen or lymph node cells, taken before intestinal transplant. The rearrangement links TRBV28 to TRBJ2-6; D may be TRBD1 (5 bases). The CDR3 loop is CASSNRISGANVLTF. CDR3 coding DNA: TGTGCCAGCAGTAACAGGATCTCCGGGGCCAACGTCCTGACTTTC. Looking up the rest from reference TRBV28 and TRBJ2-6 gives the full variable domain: DVKVTQSSRYLVKRTGEKVFLECVQDMDHENMFWYRQDPGLGLRLIYFSYDVKMKEKGDIPEGYSVSREKKERFSLILESASTNQTSMYLCASSNRISGANVLTFGAGSRLTVL.